This record covers a single T cell receptor beta chain. Its target is unknown. CDR3 length: 15 residues. V trimming: 3 bases; J trimming: 4 bases; junction bases outside the gene matches: 6. Germline V lookup: CDR1 KGHSH, CDR2 LQKENI. The table came from immunoSEQ multiplex PCR; TCRdb's copy has only in-frame clones and leaves some out. The table records 85,000 to 95,000 clones, just over 85% of them present only once. These data belong to a study of glioma-infiltrating T cells after dendritic cell vaccination. Across the whole study: Patients had newly diagnosed or recurrent glioblastoma and received dendritic cell vaccines.

Points from the study as a whole: Survival was not directly related to TCR clonality in these patients.

The chain employs TRBV18 and TRBJ2-3; 8 bases line up with TRBD2. The sequence was collected from a human donor with glioblastoma. The sequences come from blood, collected before dendritic cell vaccination. The CDR3 nucleotides read TGTGCCAGCTCACCTCCGACTAGCGCTGCAGATACGCAGTATTTT. This translates into CASSPPTSAADTQYF. Using reference TRBV18 and TRBJ2-3 for the parts outside the CDR3, the full variable domain is NAGVMQNPRHLVRRRGQEARLRCSPMKGHSHVYWYRQLPEEGLKFMVYLQKENIIDESGMPKERFSAEFPKEGPSILRIQQVVRGDSAAYFCASSPPTSAADTQYFGPGTRLTVL.